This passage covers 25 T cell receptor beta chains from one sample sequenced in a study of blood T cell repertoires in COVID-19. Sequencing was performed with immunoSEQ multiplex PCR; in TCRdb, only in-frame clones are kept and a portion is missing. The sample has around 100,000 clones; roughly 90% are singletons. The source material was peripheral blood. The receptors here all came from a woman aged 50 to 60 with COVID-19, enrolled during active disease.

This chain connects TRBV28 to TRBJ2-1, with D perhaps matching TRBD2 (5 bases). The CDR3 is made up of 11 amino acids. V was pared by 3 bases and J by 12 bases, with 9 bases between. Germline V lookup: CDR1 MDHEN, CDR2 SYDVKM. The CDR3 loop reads CASSFWERQFF. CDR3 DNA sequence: TGTGCCAGCAGTTTTTGGGAGCGGCAGTTCTTC. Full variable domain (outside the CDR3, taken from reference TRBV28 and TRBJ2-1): DVKVTQSSRYLVKRTGEKVFLECVQDMDHENMFWYRQDPGLGLRLIYFSYDVKMKEKGDIPEGYSVSREKKERFSLILESASTNQTSMYLCASSFWERQFFGPGTRLTVL.

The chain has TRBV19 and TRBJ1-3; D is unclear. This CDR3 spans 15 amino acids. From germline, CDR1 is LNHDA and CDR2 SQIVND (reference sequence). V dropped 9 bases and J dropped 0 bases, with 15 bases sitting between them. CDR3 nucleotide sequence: TGTGCCAGAGCCTCCAGGCATCACTCTGGAAACACCATATATTTT. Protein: CARASRHHSGNTIYF.

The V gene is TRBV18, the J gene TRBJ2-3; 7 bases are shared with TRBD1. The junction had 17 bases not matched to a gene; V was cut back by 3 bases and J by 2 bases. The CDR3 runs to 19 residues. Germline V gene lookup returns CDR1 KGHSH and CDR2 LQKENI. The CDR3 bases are TGTGCCAGCTCACCGCCCGGGACAGTAATACGCTCGTACACAGATACGCAGTATTTT. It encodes CASSPPGTVIRSYTDTQYF.

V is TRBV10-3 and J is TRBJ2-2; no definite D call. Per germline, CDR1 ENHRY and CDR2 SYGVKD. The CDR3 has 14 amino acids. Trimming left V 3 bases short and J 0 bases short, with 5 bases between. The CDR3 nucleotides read TGTGCCATCAGTGAAGTAGCGAACACCGGGGAGCTGTTTTTT. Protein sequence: CAISEVANTGELFF.

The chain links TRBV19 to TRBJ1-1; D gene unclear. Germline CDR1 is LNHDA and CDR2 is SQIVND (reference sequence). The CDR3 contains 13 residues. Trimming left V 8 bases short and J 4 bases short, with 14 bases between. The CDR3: CASCWEGRTEAFF. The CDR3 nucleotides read TGTGCCAGTTGTTGGGAGGGTCGCACTGAAGCTTTCTTT.

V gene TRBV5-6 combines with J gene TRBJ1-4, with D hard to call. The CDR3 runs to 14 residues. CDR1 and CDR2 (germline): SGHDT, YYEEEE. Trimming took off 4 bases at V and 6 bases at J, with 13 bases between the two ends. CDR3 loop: CASSKQRKYEKLFF. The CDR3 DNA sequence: TGTGCCAGCAGCAAGCAACGAAAGTATGAAAAACTGTTTTTT.

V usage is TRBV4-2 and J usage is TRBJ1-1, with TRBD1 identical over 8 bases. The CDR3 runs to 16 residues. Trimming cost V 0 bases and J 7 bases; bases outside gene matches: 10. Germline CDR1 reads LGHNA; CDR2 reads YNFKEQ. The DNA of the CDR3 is TGTGCCAGCAGCCAAGACCAGGGGGCGAAAATTATTGAAGCTTTCTTT. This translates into CASSQDQGAKIIEAFF.

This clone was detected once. The CDR3 loop reads CAWSAGTYEQYF. In DNA form, the CDR3 reads TGTGCCTGGAGTGCAGGGACCTACGAGCAGTACTTC. J is TRBJ2-7 and V is TRBV30; D perhaps matches TRBD1 (5 bases). Trimming shortened V by 1 base and J by 2 bases, and 6 bases separated the two germline ends. The CDR3 is made up of 12 amino acids. Germline CDR1 is GTSNPN and CDR2 is SVGIG (reference sequence).

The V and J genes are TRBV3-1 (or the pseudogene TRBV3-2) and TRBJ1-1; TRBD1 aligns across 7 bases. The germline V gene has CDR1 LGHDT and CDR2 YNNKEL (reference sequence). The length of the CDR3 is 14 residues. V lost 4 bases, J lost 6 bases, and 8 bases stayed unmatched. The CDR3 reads CASSPRQGSPEAFF. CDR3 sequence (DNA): TGTGCCAGCAGCCCCAGACAGGGAAGCCCTGAAGCTTTCTTT.

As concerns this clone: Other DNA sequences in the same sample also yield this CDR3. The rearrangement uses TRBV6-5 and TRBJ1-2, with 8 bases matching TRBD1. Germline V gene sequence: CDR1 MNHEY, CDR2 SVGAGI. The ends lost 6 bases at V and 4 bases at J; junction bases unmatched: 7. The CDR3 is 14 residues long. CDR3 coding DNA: TGTGCCAGCAGCAACAGGGGGTCGCCCTATGGCTACACCTTC. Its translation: CASSNRGSPYGYTF.

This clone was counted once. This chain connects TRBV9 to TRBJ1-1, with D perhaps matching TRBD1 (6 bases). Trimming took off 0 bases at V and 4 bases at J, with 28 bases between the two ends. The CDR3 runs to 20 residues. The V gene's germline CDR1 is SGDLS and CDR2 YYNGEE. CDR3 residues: CASSVAPRWVAGVAGTEAFF. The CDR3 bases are TGTGCCAGCAGCGTAGCTCCCCGATGGGTGGCAGGGGTAGCCGGCACTGAAGCTTTCTTT. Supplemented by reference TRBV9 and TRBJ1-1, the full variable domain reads DSGVTQTPKHLITATGQRVTLRCSPRSGDLSVYWYQQSLDQGLQFLIQYYNGEERAKGNILERFSAQQFPDLHSELNLSSLELGDSALYFCASSVAPRWVAGVAGTEAFFGQGTRLTVV.

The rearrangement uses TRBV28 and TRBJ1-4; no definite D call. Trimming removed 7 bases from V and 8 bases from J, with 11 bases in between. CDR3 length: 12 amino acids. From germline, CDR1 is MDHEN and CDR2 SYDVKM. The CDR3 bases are TGTGCCAGCAAACCCTTGAGGGAAAAACTGTTTTTT. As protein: CASKPLREKLFF.

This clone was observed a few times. Here the CDR3 reads CASRKSSGQETQYF. In nucleotides, the CDR3 is TGTGCCAGCAGAAAATCAAGCGGACAAGAGACCCAGTACTTC. The J gene is TRBJ2-5, the V gene TRBV5-4; TRBD2 is a possible D gene (5 bases). Trimming removed 5 bases at V and 2 bases at J, with 13 bases between. Germline CDR1 SGHNT, CDR2 YYREEE (reference sequence). CDR3 length: 14 residues.

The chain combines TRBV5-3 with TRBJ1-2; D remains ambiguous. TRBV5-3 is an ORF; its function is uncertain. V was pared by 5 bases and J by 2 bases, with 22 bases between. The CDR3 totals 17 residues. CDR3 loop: CARRNPRTAHKNYGYTF. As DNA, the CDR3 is TGTGCCAGAAGAAATCCCCGAACTGCTCATAAAAACTATGGCTACACCTTC.

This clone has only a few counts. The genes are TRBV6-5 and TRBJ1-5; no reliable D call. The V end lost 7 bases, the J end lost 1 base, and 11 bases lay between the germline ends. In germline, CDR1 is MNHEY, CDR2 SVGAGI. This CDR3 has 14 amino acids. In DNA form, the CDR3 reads TGTGCCAGCACCAAAGGAGAGAGCAATCAGCCCCAGCATTTT. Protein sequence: CASTKGESNQPQHF.

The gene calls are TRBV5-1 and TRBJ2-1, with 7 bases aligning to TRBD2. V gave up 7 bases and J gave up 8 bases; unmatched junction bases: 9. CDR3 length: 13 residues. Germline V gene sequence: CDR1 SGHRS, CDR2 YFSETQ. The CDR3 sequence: CASEERGGDEQFF. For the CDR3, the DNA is TGCGCCAGCGAGGAGCGGGGTGGGGATGAGCAGTTCTTC.

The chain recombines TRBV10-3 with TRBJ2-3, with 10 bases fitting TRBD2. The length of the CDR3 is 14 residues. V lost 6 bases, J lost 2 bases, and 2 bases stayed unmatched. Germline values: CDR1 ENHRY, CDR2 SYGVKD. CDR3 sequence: CAIRAGGSTDTQYF. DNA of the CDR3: TGTGCCATCAGAGCGGGGGGGTCCACAGATACGCAGTATTTT.

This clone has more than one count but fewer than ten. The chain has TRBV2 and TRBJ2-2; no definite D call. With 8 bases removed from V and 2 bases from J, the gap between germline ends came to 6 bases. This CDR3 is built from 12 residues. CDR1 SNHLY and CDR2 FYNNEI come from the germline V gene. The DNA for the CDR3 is TGTGCCAGCCGACACAACACCGGGGAGCTGTTTTTT. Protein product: CASRHNTGELFF.

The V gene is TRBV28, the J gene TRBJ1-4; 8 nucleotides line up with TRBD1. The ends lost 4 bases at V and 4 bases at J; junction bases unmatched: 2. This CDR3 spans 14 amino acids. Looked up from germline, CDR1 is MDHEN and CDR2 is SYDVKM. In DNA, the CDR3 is TGTGCCAGCAGTTCGGGACAGGATAATGAAAAACTGTTTTTT. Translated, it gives CASSSGQDNEKLFF. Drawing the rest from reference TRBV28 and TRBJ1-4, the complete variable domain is DVKVTQSSRYLVKRTGEKVFLECVQDMDHENMFWYRQDPGLGLRLIYFSYDVKMKEKGDIPEGYSVSREKKERFSLILESASTNQTSMYLCASSSGQDNEKLFFGSGTQLSVL.

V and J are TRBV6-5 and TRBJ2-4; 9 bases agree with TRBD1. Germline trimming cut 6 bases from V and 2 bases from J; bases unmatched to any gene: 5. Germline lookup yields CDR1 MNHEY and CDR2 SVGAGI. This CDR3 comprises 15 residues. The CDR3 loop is CASRTGTGSKNIQYF. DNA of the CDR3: TGTGCCAGCAGGACCGGGACAGGGTCCAAAAACATTCAGTACTTC.

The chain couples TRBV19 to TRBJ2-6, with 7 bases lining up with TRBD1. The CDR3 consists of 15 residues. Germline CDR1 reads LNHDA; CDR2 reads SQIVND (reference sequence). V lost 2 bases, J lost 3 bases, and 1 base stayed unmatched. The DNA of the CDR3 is TGTGCCAGTAGTATACAGGGGGTTGGGGCCAACGTCCTGACTTTC. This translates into CASSIQGVGANVLTF.

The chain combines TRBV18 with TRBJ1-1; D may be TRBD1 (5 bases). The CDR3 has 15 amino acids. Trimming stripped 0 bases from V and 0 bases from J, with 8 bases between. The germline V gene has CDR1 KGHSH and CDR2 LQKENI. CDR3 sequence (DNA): TGTGCCAGCTCACCACCCGAGACAGTGAACACTGAAGCTTTCTTT. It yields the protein CASSPPETVNTEAFF.

CDR3 nucleotide sequence: TGCAGCGCCGCGGGACAGTTAAATCAGCCCCAGCATTTT. Residues: CSAAGQLNQPQHF. This chain uses TRBV29-1 with TRBJ1-5; TRBD1 agrees at 7 bases. CDR1 is SQVTM and CDR2 is ANQGSEA in the germline V gene. CDR3 length: 13 amino acids. V was pared by 7 bases and J by 4 bases, with 7 bases of the junction left unmatched. Based on the CDR3 plus reference TRBV29-1 and TRBJ1-5, the full variable domain is SAVISQKPSRDICQRGTSLTIQCQVDSQVTMMFWYRQQPGQSLTLIATANQGSEATYESGFVIDKFPISRPNLTFSTLTVSNMSPEDSSIYLCSAAGQLNQPQHFGDGTRLSIL.

CDR3 in amino acids: CASSPPGQGVSEQYF. CDR3 coding DNA: TGCGCCAGCAGCCCGCCGGGACAGGGTGTCTCCGAGCAGTACTTC. The genes are TRBV5-1 and TRBJ2-7; 9 positions agree with TRBD1. The CDR3 covers 15 residues. The V gene end was trimmed by 4 bases and the J gene end by 6 bases; junction bases not matched to a gene: 11. Germline CDR1 and CDR2: SGHRS and YFSETQ.

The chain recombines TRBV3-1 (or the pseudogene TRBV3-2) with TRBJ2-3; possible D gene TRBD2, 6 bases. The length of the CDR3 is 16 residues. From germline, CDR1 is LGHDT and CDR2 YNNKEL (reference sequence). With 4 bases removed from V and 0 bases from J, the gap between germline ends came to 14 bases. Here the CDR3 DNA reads TGTGCCAGCAGCCTTAGCGGCCTTAAAAGCACAGATACGCAGTATTTT. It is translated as CASSLSGLKSTDTQYF.